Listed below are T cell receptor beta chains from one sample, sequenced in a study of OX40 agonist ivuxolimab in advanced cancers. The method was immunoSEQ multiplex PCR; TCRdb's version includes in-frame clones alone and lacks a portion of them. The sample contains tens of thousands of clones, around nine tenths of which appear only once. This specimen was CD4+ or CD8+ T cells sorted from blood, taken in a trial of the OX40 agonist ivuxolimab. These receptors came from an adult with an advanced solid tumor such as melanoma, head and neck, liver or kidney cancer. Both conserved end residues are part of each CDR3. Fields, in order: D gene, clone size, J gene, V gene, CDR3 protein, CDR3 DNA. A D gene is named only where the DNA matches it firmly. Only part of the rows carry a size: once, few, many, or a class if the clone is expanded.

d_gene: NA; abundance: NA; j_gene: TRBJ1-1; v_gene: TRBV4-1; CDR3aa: CASSQGRGTEAFF; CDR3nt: TGCGCCAGCAGCCAAGGTCGGGGAACTGAAGCTTTCTTT
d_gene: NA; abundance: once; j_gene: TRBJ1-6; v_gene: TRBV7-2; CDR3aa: CASSLRGLQDSPLHF; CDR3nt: TGTGCCAGCAGCTTACGTGGGCTTCAGGATTCACCCCTCCACTTT
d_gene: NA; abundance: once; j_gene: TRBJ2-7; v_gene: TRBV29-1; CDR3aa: CSVGIQGHHEQYF; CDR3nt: TGCAGCGTTGGGATTCAGGGGCACCACGAGCAGTACTTC
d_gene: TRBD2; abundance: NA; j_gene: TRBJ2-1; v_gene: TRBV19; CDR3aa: CASSRLAGGHPPYNEQFF; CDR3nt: TGTGCCAGTAGTCGACTAGCGGGAGGGCACCCCCCCTACAATGAGCAGTTCTTC
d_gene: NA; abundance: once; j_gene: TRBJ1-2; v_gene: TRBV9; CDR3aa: CASSVGGVNYGYTF; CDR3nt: TGTGCCAGCAGCGTAGGTGGGGTTAACTATGGCTACACCTTC
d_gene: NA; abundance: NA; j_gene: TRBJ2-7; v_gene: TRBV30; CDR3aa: CAWSAPNADSYEQYF; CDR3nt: TGTGCCTGGAGTGCACCTAACGCGGACAGTTACGAGCAGTACTTC
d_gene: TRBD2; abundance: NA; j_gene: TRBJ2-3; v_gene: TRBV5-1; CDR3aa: CASSQGLAERTDTQYF; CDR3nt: TGCGCCAGCAGCCAGGGACTAGCGGAGCGCACAGATACGCAGTATTTT
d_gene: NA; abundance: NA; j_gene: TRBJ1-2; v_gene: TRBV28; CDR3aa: CATTTGSIPGYTF; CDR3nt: TGTGCCACCACGACAGGATCTATACCTGGCTACACCTTC
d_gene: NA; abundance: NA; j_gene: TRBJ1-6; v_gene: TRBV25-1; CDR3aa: CASSAPMGSPLHF; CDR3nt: TGTGCCAGCAGTGCCCCAATGGGTTCACCCCTCCACTTT
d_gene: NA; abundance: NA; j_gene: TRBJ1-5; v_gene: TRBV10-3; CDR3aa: CAISESNQPQHF; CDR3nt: TGTGCCATCAGTGAGTCAAATCAGCCCCAGCATTTT
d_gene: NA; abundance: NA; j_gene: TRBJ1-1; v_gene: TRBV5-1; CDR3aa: CASTDEAGFNTEAFF; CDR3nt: TGCGCCAGCACCGATGAGGCAGGATTTAACACTGAAGCTTTCTTT
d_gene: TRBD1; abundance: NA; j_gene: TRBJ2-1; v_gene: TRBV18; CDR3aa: CASSRDRATEQFF; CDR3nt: TGTGCCAGCTCACGGGACAGGGCCACTGAGCAGTTCTTC
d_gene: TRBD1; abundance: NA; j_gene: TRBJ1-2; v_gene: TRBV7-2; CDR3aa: CASSLSAAGQNSYGYTF; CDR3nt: TGTGCCAGCAGCTTATCCGCCGCGGGACAGAACTCCTATGGCTACACCTTC
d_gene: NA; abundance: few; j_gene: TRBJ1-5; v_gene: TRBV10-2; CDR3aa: CASSEGGIPNQPQHF; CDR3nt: TGCGCCAGCAGTGAAGGGGGGATACCCAATCAGCCCCAGCATTTT
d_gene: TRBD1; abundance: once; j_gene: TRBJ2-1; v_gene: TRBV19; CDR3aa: CASSIVAGGGDEQFF; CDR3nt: TGTGCCAGTAGTATAGTTGCAGGGGGCGGGGATGAGCAGTTCTTC
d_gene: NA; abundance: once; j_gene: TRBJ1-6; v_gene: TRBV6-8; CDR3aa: CASSYGIRPYNSPLHF; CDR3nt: TGTGCCAGCAGTTACGGGATTCGGCCGTATAATTCACCCCTCCACTTT
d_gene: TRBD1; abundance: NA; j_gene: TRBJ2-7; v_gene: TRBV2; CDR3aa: CASSGEGAGYEQYF; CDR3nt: TGTGCCAGCAGTGGTGAGGGGGCAGGCTACGAGCAGTACTTC
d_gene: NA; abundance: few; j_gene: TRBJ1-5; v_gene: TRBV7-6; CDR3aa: CASSPGTLNQPQHF; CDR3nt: TGTGCCAGCAGCCCCGGGACACTCAATCAGCCCCAGCATTTT
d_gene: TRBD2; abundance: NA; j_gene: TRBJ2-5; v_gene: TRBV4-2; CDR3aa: CASSKAGTSGGRETQYF; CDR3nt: TGTGCCAGCAGCAAAGCGGGGACTAGCGGGGGCCGAGAGACCCAGTACTTC
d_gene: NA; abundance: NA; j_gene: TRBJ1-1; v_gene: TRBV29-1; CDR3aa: CSVEGGLTYTEAFF; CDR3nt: TGCAGCGTTGAAGGGGGGCTCACCTACACTGAAGCTTTCTTT
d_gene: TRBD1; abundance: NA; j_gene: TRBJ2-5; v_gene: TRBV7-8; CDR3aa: CASSPPRNRGPETQYF; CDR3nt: TGTGCCAGCAGCCCCCCGAGGAACAGGGGCCCAGAGACCCAGTACTTC
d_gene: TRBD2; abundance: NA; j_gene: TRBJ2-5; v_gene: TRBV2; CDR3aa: CASSDLAGGEETQYF; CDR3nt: TGTGCCAGCAGTGACTTAGCGGGAGGTGAAGAGACCCAGTACTTC
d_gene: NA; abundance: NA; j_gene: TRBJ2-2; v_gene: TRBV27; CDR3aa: CASSSRRNTGELFF; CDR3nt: TGTGCCAGCAGTTCCCGGCGGAACACCGGGGAGCTGTTTTTT
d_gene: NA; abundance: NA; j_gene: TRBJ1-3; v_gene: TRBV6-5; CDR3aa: CASSLLSGNTIYF; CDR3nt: TGTGCCAGCAGTCTCCTCTCTGGAAACACCATATATTTT
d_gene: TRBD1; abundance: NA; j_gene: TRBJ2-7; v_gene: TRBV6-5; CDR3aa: CASSLTGLHEQYF; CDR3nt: TGTGCCAGCAGTCTGACAGGGTTGCACGAGCAGTACTTC
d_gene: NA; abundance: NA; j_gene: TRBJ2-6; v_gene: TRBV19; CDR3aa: CASSMEGTGANVLTF; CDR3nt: TGTGCCAGTAGTATGGAGGGTACTGGGGCCAACGTCCTGACTTTC
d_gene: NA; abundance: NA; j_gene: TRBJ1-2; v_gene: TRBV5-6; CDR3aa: CASSLVEANYGYTF; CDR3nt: TGTGCCAGCAGCTTGGTTGAAGCTAACTATGGCTACACCTTC
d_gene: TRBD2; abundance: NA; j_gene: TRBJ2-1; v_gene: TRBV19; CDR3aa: CASSIEPSGRANEQFF; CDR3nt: TGTGCCAGTAGTATAGAACCTAGCGGGAGGGCCAATGAGCAGTTCTTC
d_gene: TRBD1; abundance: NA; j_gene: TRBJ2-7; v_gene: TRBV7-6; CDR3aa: CASSPDPRDRGSYEQYF; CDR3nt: TGTGCCAGCAGCCCCGACCCCCGGGACAGGGGATCCTACGAGCAGTACTTC
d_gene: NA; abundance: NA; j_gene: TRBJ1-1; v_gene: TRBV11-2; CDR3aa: CASSLLWERAFF; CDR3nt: TGTGCCAGCAGCTTACTGTGGGAGAGAGCTTTCTTT
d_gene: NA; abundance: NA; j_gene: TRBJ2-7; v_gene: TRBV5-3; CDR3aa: CARSLSVGLYEQYF; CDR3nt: TGTGCCAGAAGCTTGTCTGTAGGGCTCTACGAGCAGTACTTC
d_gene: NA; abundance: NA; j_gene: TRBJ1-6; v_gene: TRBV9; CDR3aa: CASSVIDGNNSPLHF; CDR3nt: TGTGCCAGCAGCGTAATCGACGGAAATAATTCACCCCTCCACTTT
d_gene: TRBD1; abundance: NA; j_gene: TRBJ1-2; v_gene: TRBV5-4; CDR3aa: CASSSATGEWGYGYTF; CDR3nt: TGTGCCAGCAGCTCAGCTACAGGGGAATGGGGCTATGGCTACACCTTC
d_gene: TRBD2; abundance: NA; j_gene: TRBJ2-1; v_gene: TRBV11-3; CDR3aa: CASSLNGGAGEQFF; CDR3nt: TGTGCCAGCAGCCTAAACGGGGGGGCAGGGGAGCAGTTCTTC
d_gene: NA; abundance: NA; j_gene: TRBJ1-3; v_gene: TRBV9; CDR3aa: CASSPRSAGGNTIYF; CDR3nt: TGTGCCAGCAGCCCCCGTTCGGCGGGAGGAAACACCATATATTTT
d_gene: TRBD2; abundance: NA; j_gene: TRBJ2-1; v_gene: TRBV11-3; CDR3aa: CASRGEGLALSQVTYNEQFF; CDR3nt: TGTGCCAGCAGGGGAGAGGGACTAGCCCTAAGTCAGGTAACCTACAATGAGCAGTTCTTC
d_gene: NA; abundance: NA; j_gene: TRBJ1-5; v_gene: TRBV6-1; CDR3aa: CASRQFRESNQPQHF; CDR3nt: TGTGCCAGCAGACAGTTTCGAGAAAGCAATCAGCCCCAGCATTTT
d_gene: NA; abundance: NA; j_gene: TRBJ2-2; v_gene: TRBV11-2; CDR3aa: CASSLGGSNAGELFF; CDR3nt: TGTGCCAGCAGTCTCGGGGGCTCTAATGCCGGGGAGCTGTTTTTT
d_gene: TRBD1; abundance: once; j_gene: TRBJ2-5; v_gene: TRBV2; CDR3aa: CASSGDPRGSNF; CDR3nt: TGTGCCAGCAGTGGTGACCCCAGGGGGTCGAACTTC
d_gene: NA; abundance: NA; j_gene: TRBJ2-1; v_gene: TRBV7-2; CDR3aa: CAEDSYNEQFF; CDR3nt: TGTGCCGAGGACTCCTACAATGAGCAGTTCTTC
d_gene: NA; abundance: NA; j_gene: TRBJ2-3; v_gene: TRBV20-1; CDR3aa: CSAPSTDTQYF; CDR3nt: TGCAGTGCCCCGTCGACAGATACGCAGTATTTT
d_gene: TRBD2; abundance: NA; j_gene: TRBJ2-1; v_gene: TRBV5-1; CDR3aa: CASGPGTNSYNEQFF; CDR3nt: TGCGCCAGCGGCCCAGGGACTAACTCCTACAATGAGCAGTTCTTC
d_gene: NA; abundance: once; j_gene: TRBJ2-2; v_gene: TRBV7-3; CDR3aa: CASSLEAGELFF; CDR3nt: TGTGCCAGCAGCTTAGAGGCCGGGGAGCTGTTTTTT
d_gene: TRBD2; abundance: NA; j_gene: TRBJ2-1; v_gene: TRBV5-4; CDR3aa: CASSLLSGGGYNEQFF; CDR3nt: TGTGCCAGCAGCTTACTTAGCGGGGGTGGCTACAATGAGCAGTTCTTC
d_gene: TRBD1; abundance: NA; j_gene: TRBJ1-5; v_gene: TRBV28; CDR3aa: CASSLLAGGIGQPQHF; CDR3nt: TGTGCCAGCAGTTTACTGGCAGGGGGCATCGGTCAGCCCCAGCATTTT
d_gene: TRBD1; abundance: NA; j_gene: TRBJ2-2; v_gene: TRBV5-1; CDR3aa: CASSATGTANTGELFF; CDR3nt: TGCGCCAGCAGCGCAACCGGGACAGCGAACACCGGGGAGCTGTTTTTT
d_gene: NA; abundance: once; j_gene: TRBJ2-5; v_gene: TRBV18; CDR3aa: CASSPQRSGETQYF; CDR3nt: TGTGCCAGCTCACCACAAAGGTCAGGAGAGACCCAGTACTTC
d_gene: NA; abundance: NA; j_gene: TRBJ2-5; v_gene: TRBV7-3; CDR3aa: CASSLSGGAWETQYF; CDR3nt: TGTGCCAGCAGCTTAAGTGGGGGGGCCTGGGAGACCCAGTACTTC
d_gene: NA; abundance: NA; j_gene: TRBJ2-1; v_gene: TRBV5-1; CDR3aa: CASSLGGGSYNEQFF; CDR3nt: TGCGCCAGCAGCTTGGGAGGGGGGAGCTACAATGAGCAGTTCTTC
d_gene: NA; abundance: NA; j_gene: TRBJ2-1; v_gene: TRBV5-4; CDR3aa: CASSPEIQGIEQFF; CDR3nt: TGTGCCAGCAGCCCAGAGATACAGGGTATTGAGCAGTTCTTC
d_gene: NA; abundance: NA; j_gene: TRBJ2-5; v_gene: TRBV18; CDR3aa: CASSPGTAGKSRGYYF; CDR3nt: TGTGCCAGCTCACCAGGAACGGCAGGGAAATCTCGCGGATATTACTTC
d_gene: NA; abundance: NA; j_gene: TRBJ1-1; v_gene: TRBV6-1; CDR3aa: CASTERSGNKPEAFF; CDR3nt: TGTGCCAGCACCGAAAGATCAGGGAATAAACCTGAAGCTTTCTTT
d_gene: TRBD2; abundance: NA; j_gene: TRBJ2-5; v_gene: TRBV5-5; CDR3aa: CATSRGGGETQYF; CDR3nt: TGTGCCACCTCCCGCGGGGGGGGAGAGACCCAGTACTTC
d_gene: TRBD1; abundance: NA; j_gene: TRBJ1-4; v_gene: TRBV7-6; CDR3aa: CASSIGQGGEKLFF; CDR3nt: TGTGCCAGCAGCATTGGACAGGGGGGTGAAAAACTGTTTTTT
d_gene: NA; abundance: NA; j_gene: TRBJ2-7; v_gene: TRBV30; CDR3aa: CAWNTGTYEQYF; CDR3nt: TGTGCCTGGAATACAGGAACCTACGAGCAGTACTTC
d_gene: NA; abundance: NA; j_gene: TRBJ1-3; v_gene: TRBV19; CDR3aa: CATRREVSGNTIYF; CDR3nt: TGTGCCACCCGCAGAGAAGTCTCTGGAAACACCATATATTTT
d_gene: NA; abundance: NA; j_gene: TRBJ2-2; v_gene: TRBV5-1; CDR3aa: CASRVTGLPTGELFF; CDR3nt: TGCGCCAGCAGGGTTACAGGGTTGCCCACCGGGGAGCTGTTTTTT
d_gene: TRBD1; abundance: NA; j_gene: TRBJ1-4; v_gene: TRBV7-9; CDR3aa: CASSPGTGDDEKLFF; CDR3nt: TGTGCCAGCAGCCCGGGGACAGGGGATGATGAAAAACTGTTTTTT
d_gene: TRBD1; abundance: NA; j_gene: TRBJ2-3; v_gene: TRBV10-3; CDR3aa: CAISTDRVATDTQYF; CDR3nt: TGTGCCATCAGCACCGACAGGGTGGCAACAGATACGCAGTATTTT
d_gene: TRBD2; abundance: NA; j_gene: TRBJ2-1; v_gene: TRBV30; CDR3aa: CAWMGGGNNEQFF; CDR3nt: TGTGCCTGGATGGGCGGGGGGAACAATGAGCAGTTCTTC